This T cell receptor (beta chain) was obtained from a study of PD-1 blockade in classical Hodgkin lymphoma. Following autologous stem cell transplantation, relapse occurred in every patient, and exposure to brentuximab vedotin varied. The CDR3 totals 14 residues. Trimming pared 4 bases from V and 7 bases from J, leaving 19 bases between. From germline, CDR1 is GTSNPN and CDR2 SVGIG (reference sequence). Sequenced by immunoSEQ multiplex PCR; TCRdb stores in-frame clones only, minus some. This repertoire shows approximately 100,000 clones, roughly 90% found once; its top ten account for 2.5% to 3%. This sample comprised peripheral blood mononuclear cells (PBMCs), obtained at baseline. This clonotype was sampled from a human donor with classical Hodgkin lymphoma. V and J are TRBV30 and TRBJ1-2; D remains unclear. The CDR3 sequence: CAWKGITLGSGYTF. As DNA, the CDR3 is TGTGCCTGGAAAGGTATAACCCTTGGGAGTGGCTACACCTTC.